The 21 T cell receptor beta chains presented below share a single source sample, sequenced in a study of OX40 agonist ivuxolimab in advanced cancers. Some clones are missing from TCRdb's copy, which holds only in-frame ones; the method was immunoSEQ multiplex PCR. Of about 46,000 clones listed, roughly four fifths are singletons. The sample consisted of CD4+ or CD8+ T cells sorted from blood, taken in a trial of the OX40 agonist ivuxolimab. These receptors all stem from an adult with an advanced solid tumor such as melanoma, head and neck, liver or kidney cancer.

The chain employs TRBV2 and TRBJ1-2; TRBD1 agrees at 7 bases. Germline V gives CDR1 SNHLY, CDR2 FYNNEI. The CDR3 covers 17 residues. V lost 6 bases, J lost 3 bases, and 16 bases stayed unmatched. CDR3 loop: CASRKKPGTVVDYGYTF. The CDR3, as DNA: TGTGCCAGCAGGAAAAAGCCCGGGACAGTCGTTGACTATGGCTACACCTTC.

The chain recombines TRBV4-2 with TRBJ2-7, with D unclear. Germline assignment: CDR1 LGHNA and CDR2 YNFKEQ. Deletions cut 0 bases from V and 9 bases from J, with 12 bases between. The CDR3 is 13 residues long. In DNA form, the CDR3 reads TGTGCCAGCAGCCAAGATGACGCGGTCGGGCAGTACTTC. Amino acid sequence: CASSQDDAVGQYF.

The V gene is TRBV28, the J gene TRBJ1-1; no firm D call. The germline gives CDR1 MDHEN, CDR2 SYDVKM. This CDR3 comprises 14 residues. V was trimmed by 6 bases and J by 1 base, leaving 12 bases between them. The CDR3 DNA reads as TGTGCCAGCAGCCCCCCGGGCGGGAACACTGAAGCTTTCTTT. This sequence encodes CASSPPGGNTEAFF.

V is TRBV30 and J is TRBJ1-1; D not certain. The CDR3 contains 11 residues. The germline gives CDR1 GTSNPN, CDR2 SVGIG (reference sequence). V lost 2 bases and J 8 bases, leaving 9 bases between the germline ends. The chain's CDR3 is CAWSHQTEAFF. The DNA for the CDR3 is TGTGCCTGGAGTCATCAAACCGAAGCTTTCTTT. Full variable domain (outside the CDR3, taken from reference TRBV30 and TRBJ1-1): SQTIHQWPATLVQPVGSPLSLECTVEGTSNPNLYWYRQAAGRGLQLLFYSVGIGQISSEVPQNLSASRPQDRQFILSSKKLLLSDSGFYLCAWSHQTEAFFGQGTRLTVV.

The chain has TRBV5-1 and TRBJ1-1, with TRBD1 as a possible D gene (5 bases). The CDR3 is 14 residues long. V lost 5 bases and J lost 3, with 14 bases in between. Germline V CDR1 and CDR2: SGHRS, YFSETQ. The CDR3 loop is CASSRQQLYTEAFF. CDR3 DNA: TGCGCCAGCAGTCGACAGCAATTATACACTGAAGCTTTCTTT.

The CDR3, as DNA: TGTGCCAGCACCAAACTGTCCCGGTCCTATGGCTACACCTTC. Amino acid sequence: CASTKLSRSYGYTF. This rearrangement joins TRBV2 to TRBJ1-2; D is uncertain. This CDR3 contains 14 residues. Germline lookup yields CDR1 SNHLY and CDR2 FYNNEI. Between the trimmed V and J ends, which lost 7 bases and 4 bases, there was a span of 16 bases.

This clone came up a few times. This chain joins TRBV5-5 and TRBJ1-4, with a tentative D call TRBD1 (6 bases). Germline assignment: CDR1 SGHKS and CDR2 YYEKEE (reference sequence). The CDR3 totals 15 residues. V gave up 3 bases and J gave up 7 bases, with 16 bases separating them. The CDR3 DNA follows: TGTGCCAGCAGCTCCCTACAGGGAGTAGCTGAAAAACTGTTTTTT. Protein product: CASSSLQGVAEKLFF.

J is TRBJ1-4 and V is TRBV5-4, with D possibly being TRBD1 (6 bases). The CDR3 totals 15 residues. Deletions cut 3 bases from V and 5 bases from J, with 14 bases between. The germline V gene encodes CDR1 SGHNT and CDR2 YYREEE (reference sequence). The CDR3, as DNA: TGTGCCAGCAGCTCCTACGGACAGAGAAATGAAAAACTGTTTTTT. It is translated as CASSSYGQRNEKLFF.

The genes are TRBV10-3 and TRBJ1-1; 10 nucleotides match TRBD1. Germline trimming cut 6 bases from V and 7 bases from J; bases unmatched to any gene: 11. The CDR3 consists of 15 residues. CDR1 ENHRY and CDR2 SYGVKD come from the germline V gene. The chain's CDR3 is CAISSLTGGAGEAFF. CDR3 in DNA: TGTGCCATCAGCTCGTTGACAGGGGGCGCCGGTGAAGCTTTCTTT.

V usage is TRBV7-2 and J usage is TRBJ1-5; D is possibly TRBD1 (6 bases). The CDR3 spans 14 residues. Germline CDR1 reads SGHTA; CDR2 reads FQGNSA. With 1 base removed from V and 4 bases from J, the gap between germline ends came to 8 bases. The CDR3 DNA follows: TGTGCCAGCAGCTTAGAAGGGGGGAATCAGCCCCAGCATTTT. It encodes CASSLEGGNQPQHF.

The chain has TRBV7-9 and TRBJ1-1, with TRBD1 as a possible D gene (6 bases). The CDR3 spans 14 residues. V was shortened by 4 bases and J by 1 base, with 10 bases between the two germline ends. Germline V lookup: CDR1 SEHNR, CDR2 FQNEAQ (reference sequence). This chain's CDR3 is CASSSRTENTEAFF. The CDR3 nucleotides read TGTGCCAGCAGCTCCCGGACAGAGAACACTGAAGCTTTCTTT. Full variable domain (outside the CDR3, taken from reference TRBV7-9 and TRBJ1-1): DTGVSQNPRHKITKRGQNVTFRCDPISEHNRLYWYRQTLGQGPEFLTYFQNEAQLEKSRLLSDRFSAERPKGSFSTLEIQRTEQGDSAMYLCASSSRTENTEAFFGQGTRLTVV.

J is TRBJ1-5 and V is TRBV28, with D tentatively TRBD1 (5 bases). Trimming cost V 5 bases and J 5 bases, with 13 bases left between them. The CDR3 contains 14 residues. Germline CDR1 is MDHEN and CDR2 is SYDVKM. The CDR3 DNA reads TGTGCCAGCAGTCCTGGGGCAGGGCATCAGCCCCAGCATTTT. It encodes CASSPGAGHQPQHF. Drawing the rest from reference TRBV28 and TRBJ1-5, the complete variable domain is DVKVTQSSRYLVKRTGEKVFLECVQDMDHENMFWYRQDPGLGLRLIYFSYDVKMKEKGDIPEGYSVSREKKERFSLILESASTNQTSMYLCASSPGAGHQPQHFGDGTRLSIL.

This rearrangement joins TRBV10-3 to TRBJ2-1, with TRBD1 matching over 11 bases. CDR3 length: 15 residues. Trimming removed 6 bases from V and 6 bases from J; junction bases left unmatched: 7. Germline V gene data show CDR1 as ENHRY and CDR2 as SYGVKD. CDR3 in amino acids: CAIRGPGQGGNEQFF. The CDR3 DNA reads TGTGCCATCAGGGGCCCGGGACAGGGGGGCAATGAGCAGTTCTTC.

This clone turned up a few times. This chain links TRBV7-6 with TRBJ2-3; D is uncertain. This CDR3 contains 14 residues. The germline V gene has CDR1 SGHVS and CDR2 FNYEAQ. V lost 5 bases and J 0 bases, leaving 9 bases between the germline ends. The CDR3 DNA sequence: TGTGCCAGCAGCCAGACCCAGAGCACAGATACGCAGTATTTT. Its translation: CASSQTQSTDTQYF. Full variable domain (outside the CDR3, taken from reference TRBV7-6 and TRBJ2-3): GAGVSQSPRYKVTKRGQDVALRCDPISGHVSLYWYRQALGQGPEFLTYFNYEAQQDKSGLPNDRFSAERPEGSISTLTIQRTEQRDSAMYRCASSQTQSTDTQYFGPGTRLTVL.

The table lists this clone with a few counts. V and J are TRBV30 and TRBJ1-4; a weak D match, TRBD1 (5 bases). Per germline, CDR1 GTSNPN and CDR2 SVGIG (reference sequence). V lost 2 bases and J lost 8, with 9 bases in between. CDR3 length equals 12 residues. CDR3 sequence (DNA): TGTGCCTGGAGTCTGGGGGAAGAAAAACTGTTTTTT. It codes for CAWSLGEEKLFF.

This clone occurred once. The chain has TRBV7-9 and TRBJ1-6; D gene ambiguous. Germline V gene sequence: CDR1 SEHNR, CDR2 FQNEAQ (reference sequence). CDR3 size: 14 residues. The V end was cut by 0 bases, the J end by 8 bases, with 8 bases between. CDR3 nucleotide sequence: TGTGCCAGCAGCTTAGCCGGGCGTGATTCACCCCTCCACTTT. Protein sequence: CASSLAGRDSPLHF.

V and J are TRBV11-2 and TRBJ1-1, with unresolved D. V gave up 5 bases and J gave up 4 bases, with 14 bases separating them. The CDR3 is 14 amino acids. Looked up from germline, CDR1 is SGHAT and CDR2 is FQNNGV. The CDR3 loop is CASSLGLMGTEAFF. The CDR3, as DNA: TGTGCCAGCAGCCTAGGACTCATGGGCACTGAAGCTTTCTTT.

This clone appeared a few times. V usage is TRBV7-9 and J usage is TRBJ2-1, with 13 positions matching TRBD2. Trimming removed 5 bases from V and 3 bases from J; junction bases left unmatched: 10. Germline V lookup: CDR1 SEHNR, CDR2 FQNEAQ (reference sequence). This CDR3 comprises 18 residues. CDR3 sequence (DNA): TGTGCCAGCAGCCCCGGACTAGCGGGGGACTCGAACTACAATGAGCAGTTCTTC. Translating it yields CASSPGLAGDSNYNEQFF.

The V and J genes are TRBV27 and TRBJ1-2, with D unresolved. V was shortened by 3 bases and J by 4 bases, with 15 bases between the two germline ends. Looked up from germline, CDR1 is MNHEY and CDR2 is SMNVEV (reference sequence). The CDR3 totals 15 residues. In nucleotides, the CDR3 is TGTGCCAGCAGTTTCGGTCCGGGAACGGGCTATGGCTACACCTTC. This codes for CASSFGPGTGYGYTF.

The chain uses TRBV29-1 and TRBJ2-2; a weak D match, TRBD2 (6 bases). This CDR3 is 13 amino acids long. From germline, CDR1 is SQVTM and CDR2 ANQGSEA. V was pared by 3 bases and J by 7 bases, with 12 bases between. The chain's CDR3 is CSVEGGSGGELFF. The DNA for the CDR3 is TGCAGCGTTGAGGGGGGTTCGGGCGGGGAGCTGTTTTTT.

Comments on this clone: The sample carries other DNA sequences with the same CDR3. The CDR3 protein is CSVESVLAGGQVLIETQYF. CDR3 sequence (DNA): TGCAGCGTTGAAAGCGTACTAGCGGGGGGGCAGGTCCTAATTGAGACCCAGTACTTC. The chain employs TRBV29-1 and TRBJ2-5, with 13 bases identical to TRBD2. With V trimmed by 2 bases and J by 5 bases, 17 bases remained unmatched. The CDR3 loop spans 19 amino acids. In germline, CDR1 is SQVTM, CDR2 ANQGSEA. Supplemented by reference TRBV29-1 and TRBJ2-5, the full variable domain reads SAVISQKPSRDICQRGTSLTIQCQVDSQVTMMFWYRQQPGQSLTLIATANQGSEATYESGFVIDKFPISRPNLTFSTLTVSNMSPEDSSIYLCSVESVLAGGQVLIETQYFGPGTRLLVL.